Sequencing of this T cell receptor (beta chain) was carried out in a study of cytomegalovirus exposure and HLA in healthy donors. CDR1 and CDR2 (germline): SEHNR, FQNEAQ (reference sequence). The junction had 8 bases not matched to a gene; V was cut back by 4 bases and J by 6 bases. The CDR3 is made up of 16 amino acids. About this clone itself: Its cognate antigen is unknown.

PCR was performed using 60 Vbeta and 13 Jbeta primers. Profiled with immunoSEQ multiplex PCR; TCRdb holds only in-frame clones, not every one. Found here are under 120,000 clones, 74% of them singletons; the top ten hold roughly 2.5%. Study-level points and caveats: A likely sequencing artifact accounted for one observed cluster of highly shared sequence variants. Per a prior analysis, the majority of TCR beta V segments were productive roughly 87% or roughly 30% of the time. When analyzed later, the rates of TCR association showed variation by HLA locus, with DRB1 the most and HLA-C the fewest.

V gene TRBV7-9 combines with J gene TRBJ2-1, with 11 bases aligning to TRBD2. This clonotype originated in a man over 45 in good health and CMV-seropositive. What was sequenced was PBMCs. The CDR3 DNA is TGTGCCAGCAGCTCCCCCGGACTAGCGGGCCTCAATGAGCAGTTCTTC. Residues: CASSSPGLAGLNEQFF.